This T cell receptor (beta chain) was sequenced during a study of shared clonotypes between healthy human individuals. On the study more broadly: CD4 naive and CD4 memory each took three plates per donor, while CD8 naive took two and CD8 memory one.

Notes on this clone: The antigen remains undetermined.

Genomic DNA per cell subset filled all wells of several immunoSEQ plates. Sequencing used immunoSEQ multiplex PCR; TCRdb keeps in-frame clones, though not all of them. This table has some 2 million clones, about 95% appearing once. Cells designated naive CD8 were CD45RO-negative and were positively selected for CCR7, with terminally differentiated effector memory CD45RA+ cells excluded. CDR3 size: 13 residues. Trimming took 6 bases from V and 6 from J, leaving 15 bases between them. Germline V gives CDR1 MNHNS, CDR2 SASEGT. Study outcomes and limitations: Sequencing depth was expected to influence donor clonotype sharing.

The sequenced material came from naive CD8+ T cells sorted from blood. The gene calls are TRBV6-1 and TRBJ2-7, with D perhaps being TRBD1 or TRBD2 (6 bases each). This clonotype was obtained from a man aged 18-30 years in good health. CDR3 in DNA: TGTGCCAGCAGCCTAGGGGGACTCGCCGAGCAGTACTTC. Its protein is CASSLGGLAEQYF.